This T cell receptor beta chain was profiled in a study of T cell responses to AZD1222 COVID-19 vaccine. As regards this clone: Its antigen is unknown.

Profiling relied on immunoSEQ multiplex PCR, and the TCRdb table lists in-frame clones only, not all of them. The sample lists about 180,000 clones; 80% to 95% were seen once. Overall study findings and caveats: It should be noted that donors were predominantly white British and more often female, and clonal diversity was possibly underestimated. At study baseline, merely six AZD1222 recipients were seropositive.

The CDR3 runs 13 residues. Trimming removed 6 bases at V and 8 bases at J, with 11 bases between. In germline, CDR1 is SNHLY, CDR2 FYNNEI. The clonotype was recovered from an adult who received the AZD1222 COVID-19 vaccine. The sample consisted of peripheral blood, taken 28 days after the second AZD1222 dose. This chain joins TRBV2 and TRBJ1-6; D remains ambiguous. The CDR3 is CASSPREDSPLHF. CDR3 DNA: TGTGCCAGCAGCCCTAGGGAGGATTCACCCCTCCACTTT.